Below are 8 T cell receptor beta chains sequenced from a single sample in a study of PD-L1 blockade in urothelial cancer. The data were produced by immunoSEQ multiplex PCR, yet TCRdb's version contains in-frame clones alone and is incomplete. The sample includes tens of thousands of clones, about 83% of them seen just once. Time point noted: pretreatment peripheral blood. The material was PBMCs, obtained around atezolizumab (anti-PD-L1) treatment. These receptors came from a woman in her 70s with urothelial cancer.

The table lists this clone with a few counts. V usage is TRBV6-5 and J usage is TRBJ2-7, with 11 positions matching TRBD1. The CDR3 is made up of 15 amino acids. The germline V gene has CDR1 MNHEY and CDR2 SVGAGI. V shed 3 bases, J shed 5 bases, and the junction held 6 bases outside the gene matches. CDR3 region: CASSYSGQGANEQYF. As DNA, the CDR3 is TGTGCCAGCAGTTATTCCGGACAGGGGGCCAACGAGCAGTACTTC.

This chain links TRBV27 with TRBJ2-1, with 11 positions matching TRBD2. Looked up from germline, CDR1 is MNHEY and CDR2 is SMNVEV (reference sequence). The CDR3 covers 17 residues. Trimming at V came to 6 bases and at J to 2 bases, leaving 9 bases not matched to a gene. The CDR3 bases are TGTGCCAGCAGGAAAGGGACTAGCGGTTCTACCTACAATGAGCAGTTCTTC. It translates to CASRKGTSGSTYNEQFF.

The gene calls are TRBV28 and TRBJ2-1; the D gene is possibly TRBD1 (6 bases). The CDR3 loop spans 12 amino acids. The germline CDR1 and CDR2 sequences are MDHEN and SYDVKM. Trimming left V 6 bases short and J 12 bases short, with 15 bases between. The CDR3 loop is CASSPHDRRQFF. The CDR3 DNA sequence: TGTGCCAGCAGCCCTCACGACAGGCGGCAGTTCTTC.

The V gene is TRBV5-1, the J gene TRBJ2-5; possible D gene TRBD2, 6 bases. The CDR3 is 16 amino acids. The V gene lost 4 bases and the J gene lost 5 bases, with 21 bases spanning the gap. Germline assignment: CDR1 SGHRS and CDR2 YFSETQ. CDR3 bases: TGCGCCAGCAGCACCGGGACGGGGGATCGTTGGGAGACCCAGTACTTC. Its protein product is CASSTGTGDRWETQYF.

This sequence joins TRBV15 and TRBJ1-5; D unresolved. V was shortened by 5 bases and J by 0 bases, with 14 bases between the two germline ends. Per germline, CDR1 LNHNV and CDR2 YYDKDF (reference sequence). The CDR3 spans 16 residues. The CDR3 DNA sequence: TGTGCCACCAGCCCACCGCCGCACGGTAGCAATCAGCCCCAGCATTTT. Amino acid sequence: CATSPPPHGSNQPQHF.

The J gene is TRBJ2-3, the V gene TRBV11-3; D may be TRBD2 (6 bases). CDR1 is SGHNT, CDR2 YENEEA, per germline. This CDR3 is 16 amino acids long. Trimming removed 0 bases from V and 1 base from J, with 11 bases in between. DNA of the CDR3: TGTGCCAGCAGCTTAGATGGGACTCAAGGCACAGATACGCAGTATTTT. Its protein product is CASSLDGTQGTDTQYF.

The V gene is TRBV7-9, the J gene TRBJ2-5; D not resolved. Trimming stripped 1 base from V and 5 bases from J, with 11 bases between. The length of the CDR3 is 14 residues. Germline V gene lookup returns CDR1 SEHNR and CDR2 FQNEAQ (reference sequence). CDR3 in amino acids: CASSLDPVVETQYF. CDR3 DNA: TGTGCCAGCAGCTTAGATCCGGTGGTGGAGACCCAGTACTTC.

The chain joins TRBV7-6 to TRBJ2-2, with 8 bases matching TRBD2. In germline, CDR1 is SGHVS, CDR2 FNYEAQ. J lost 12 bases, V lost 1 base, and 7 bases had no gene match. The CDR3 length is 14 residues. The CDR3 nucleotides read TGTGCCAGCAGCTTAGGAGGGGGACTAGAGAAGCTGTTTTTT. Residues: CASSLGGGLEKLFF.